The clone carrying this T cell receptor beta chain was recorded a few times. Its antigen is not identified. One end of the junction is discordant with germline, which a read error may explain. Primers used in a second PCR of roughly 7 to 12 cycles were a sample-barcoded 5' primer and a J-beta primer mix. The yield of each sample was at least 2.5 million CDR3-containing paired-end reads. TCRdb reprocessed the 5' RACE reads with MiXCR, giving one entry per CDR3 protein. This sample has fewer than 600,000 distinct CDR3 sequences, with around a quarter found just once. The study drew donors from healthy Caucasian individuals in Russia aged roughly 6 to 90. The germline V gene has CDR1 SGHRS and CDR2 YFSETQ. This CDR3 is 16 amino acids long. These data originate in a study of blood T cells in healthy people across ages. Points from the study as a whole: Long-lived donors had more naive CD4+ cells and higher diversity than aged donors.

The same sample was also studied in work on T cells of mothers and their children.

The sequenced sample was blood. The clonotype originates from a boy between 2 and 15 years old in good health. This sequence joins TRBV5-1 and TRBJ2-2; D gene ambiguous. Here the CDR3 reads CASSLAGLGPTRELFF. The CDR3 coding sequence is TGCGCCAGCAGCTTGGCCGGTTTGGGTCCCACCAGGGAGCTGTTTTTT.